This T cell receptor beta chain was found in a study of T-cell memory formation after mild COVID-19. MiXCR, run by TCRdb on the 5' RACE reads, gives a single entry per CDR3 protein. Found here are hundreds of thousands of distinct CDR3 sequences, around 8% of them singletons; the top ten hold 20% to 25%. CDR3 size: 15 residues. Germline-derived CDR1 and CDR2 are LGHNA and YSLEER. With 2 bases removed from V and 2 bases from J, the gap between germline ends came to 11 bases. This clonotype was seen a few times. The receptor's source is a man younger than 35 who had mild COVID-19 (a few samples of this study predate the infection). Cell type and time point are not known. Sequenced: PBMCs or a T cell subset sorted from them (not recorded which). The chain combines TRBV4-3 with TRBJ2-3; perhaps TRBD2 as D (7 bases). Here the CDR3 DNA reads TGCGCCAGCAGCCAAAGGGGGGGACCCACAGATACGCAGTATTTT. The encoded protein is CASSQRGGPTDTQYF.